This is a list of T cell receptor beta chains from one sample in a study of identical twins. Each CDR3 protein is one row after TCRdb ran MiXCR on the 5' RACE reads. This sample has hundreds of thousands of distinct CDR3 sequences; around 6% occur once, and the top ten carry roughly 1.8%. The sample taken for sequencing was naive T cells sorted from blood. The receptors were sampled from a man aged 18 to 30 in good health. Each CDR3 is given with its conserved first and last residue. D genes are given only for firm matches. The size field is filled for only some rows; it gives once, few, many or a size class.

J,D,V,size,DNA,CDR3
TRBJ1-5,.,TRBV6-1,few,TGTGCCAGCAGTGAACCTCGAGGGAGTCAGCCCCAGCATTTT,CASSEPRGSQPQHF
TRBJ2-5,.,TRBV2,many,TGTGCCAGCTCCCCCACAAAGTACCAAGAGACCCAGTACTTC,CASSPTKYQETQYF
TRBJ2-5,.,TRBV5-6,few,TGTGCCAGCAGCTTGGGCCCCGGGGGATCCCCTAGGGAGACCCAGTACTTC,CASSLGPGGSPRETQYF
TRBJ1-1,.,TRBV7-9,.,TGTGCCAGCAGCCCACCCGGAGGGGCTGAAGCTTTCTTT,CASSPPGGAEAFF
TRBJ1-1,.,TRBV6-5,many,TGTGCCAGCAGTTTCGACGTCGGGACTGAAGCTTTCTTT,CASSFDVGTEAFF
TRBJ1-5,TRBD1,TRBV20-1,.,TGCAGTGCCCGGGGGGATCAGGGGGAGATGGGCAATCAGCCCCAGCATTTT,CSARGDQGEMGNQPQHF
TRBJ2-1,.,TRBV5-6,many,TGTGCCAGCAGCTTACCGGATCTTGGCGAGCAGTTCTTC,CASSLPDLGEQFF
TRBJ2-5,TRBD2,TRBV30,few,TGTGCCTCAACCGGGACTAGCGGGAGAGTTAACGAGGCCCAGTACTTC,CASTGTSGRVNEAQYF
TRBJ2-6,.,TRBV7-6,few,TGTGCCAGCAGCCCAGGAAGTGTCGGAGGGGCCAACGTCCTGACTTTC,CASSPGSVGGANVLTF
TRBJ2-4,.,TRBV29-1,many,TGCAGCGTTCCGGCCAAAAACATTCAGTACTTC,CSVPAKNIQYF
TRBJ2-5,TRBD2,TRBV7-2,.,TGTGCCAGCAGCCCCTTAGGAGGGAGGGGAGAGACCCAGTACTTC,CASSPLGGRGETQYF
TRBJ1-5,.,TRBV27,many,TGTGCCAGCAGTAACAGGGCCCCCAATCAGCCCCAGCATTTT,CASSNRAPNQPQHF
TRBJ2-7,.,TRBV12-3/TRBV12-4,many,TGTGCCAGCAGTCCCACCCTGAGGCAGTACTTC,CASSPTLRQYF
TRBJ2-1,TRBD2,TRBV5-1,many,TGCGCCAGCACCCGAGACGGGAACCTAGCGGGGGCATACAATGAGCAGTTCTTC,CASTRDGNLAGAYNEQFF
TRBJ2-1,.,TRBV4-3,.,TGCGCCAGCAGCCAAGAGGGACGTGGGCAGGGCCATTACAATGAGCAGTTCTTC,CASSQEGRGQGHYNEQFF
TRBJ1-4,.,TRBV7-9,.,TGTGCCAGCAGCCCAGCCCTGGGCGAACACGAAAAACTGTTTTTT,CASSPALGEHEKLFF
TRBJ2-7,TRBD2,TRBV20-1,many,TGCAGTGCTATTCGACTAGCGGTCTACGAGCAGTACTTC,CSAIRLAVYEQYF
TRBJ1-5,.,TRBV7-8,few,TGTGCCAGCAACAGGGAGCAGAGCAATCAGCCCCAGCATTTT,CASNREQSNQPQHF
TRBJ1-2,TRBD1,TRBV5-6,many,TGTGCCAGCAGCCGCGGACAGGAAAACTATGGCTACACCTTC,CASSRGQENYGYTF
TRBJ2-1,TRBD1,TRBV5-1,.,TGCGCCAGCAGACCTACAGGGGTCAGGTCCTACAATGAGCAGTTCTTC,CASRPTGVRSYNEQFF
TRBJ1-4,.,TRBV25-1,few,TGTGCCAGCAGTCTACAGAGTTTGGGAAAACTGTTTTTT,CASSLQSLGKLFF
TRBJ2-5,TRBD2,TRBV11-1,many,TGTGCCAGCAGCTTACCCACCAGACTAGCGGGAGAGAAAGAGACCCAGTACTTC,CASSLPTRLAGEKETQYF
TRBJ1-2,.,TRBV12-3/TRBV12-4,.,TGTGCCAGCAGTTTAAGGGGTAGTGGCTACACCTTC,CASSLRGSGYTF
TRBJ2-2,TRBD1,TRBV24-1,few,TGTGCCACCTCCGGGACAGACAGTTTAGAGAACACCGGGGAGCTGTTTTTT,CATSGTDSLENTGELFF
TRBJ2-1,.,TRBV20-1,few,TGCAGTGCCATGTTAGCGGTAGCCTACAATGAGCAGTTCTTC,CSAMLAVAYNEQFF
TRBJ2-1,TRBD2,TRBV20-1,.,TGCAGTGCGTCTATCGGGAGGGCCCACAATGAGCAGTTCTTC,CSASIGRAHNEQFF